Listed here are 27 T cell receptor beta chains from one sample, sequenced in a study of CD8+CD57+ T cells in acquired aplastic anemia. TCR beta VDJ and CDR3 profiles were obtained from a genomic DNA template. TCRdb reanalysed the reads using MiXCR and keeps one entry per CDR3 protein. Among approximately 190,000 distinct CDR3 sequences listed, roughly 64% were seen once. The source material was sorted CD4+, CD8+, or CD8+CD57+ T cells (not recorded which) from PBMCs. These receptors all stem from a human donor with severe aplastic anemia or a healthy control (not recorded which).

Points on this clonotype: An end of the junction differs from the germline gene, which may be a read error. The V gene is TRBV24-1, the J gene TRBJ2-1; D possibly corresponds to TRBD2 (5 bases). CDR3 length equals 16 residues. Looked up from germline, CDR1 is KGHDR and CDR2 is SFDVKD. The CDR3 DNA reads TGTGCCATCAGTGATTCACTAGGGCCACCCTACAATGAGCAGTTCTTC. Translation: CAISDSLGPPYNEQFF.

V usage is TRBV12-3 or TRBV12-4 and J usage is TRBJ1-6; D might be TRBD1 (5 bases). Trimming left V 5 bases short and J 10 bases short, with 15 bases between. This CDR3 spans 14 amino acids. This CDR3 reads CASSPGPKGSPLHF. In nucleotides, the CDR3 is TGTGCCAGCAGTCCGGGACCTAAGGGGTCACCCCTCCACTTT.

This clonotype was recorded only once. The CDR3 sequence is CASSLMVTDTQYF. In DNA form, the CDR3 reads TGTGCCAGCAGCTTGATGGTAACAGATACGCAGTATTTT. The chain uses TRBV5-8 and TRBJ2-3; D remains ambiguous. This CDR3 contains 13 residues. Germline V gives CDR1 SGHTS, CDR2 YDEGEE. The ends were cut back, 1 base at V and 3 bases at J, with 6 bases in the middle.

The chain uses TRBV10-3 and TRBJ2-7; possibly TRBD2 for D (6 bases). The CDR3 is 13 residues long. Looked up from germline, CDR1 is ENHRY and CDR2 is SYGVKD. Trimming left V 8 bases short and J 7 bases short, with 18 bases between. The CDR3 DNA reads TGTGCCATCCGGGCGGGACCCACGGGGGAGCAGTACTTC. It is translated as CAIRAGPTGEQYF.

The chain recombines TRBV7-9 with TRBJ1-2; no definite D call. The CDR3 consists of 17 residues. Germline V gene data show CDR1 as SEHNR and CDR2 as FQNEAQ (reference sequence). The V gene lost 1 base and the J gene lost 8 bases, with 23 bases spanning the gap. Here the CDR3 DNA reads TGTGCCAGCAGCTTAGGTGAGGCGCAGGCGCGGCGAGTGGGCTACACCTTC. This gives the protein CASSLGEAQARRVGYTF.

CDR3 in amino acids: CSATRTGEFAHTDTQYF. The CDR3 DNA reads as TGCAGTGCTACGCGGACAGGCGAATTTGCCCACACAGATACGCAGTATTTT. The chain links TRBV20-1 to TRBJ2-3; TRBD1 aligns across 7 bases. Germline assignment: CDR1 DFQATT and CDR2 SNEGSKA (reference sequence). This CDR3 has 17 residues. Germline trimming cut 4 bases from V and 2 bases from J; bases unmatched to any gene: 15.

This clonotype came up many times. The chain couples TRBV5-8 to TRBJ2-5; D is possibly TRBD1 or TRBD2 (5 bases each). This CDR3 has 15 residues. The germline gives CDR1 SGHTS, CDR2 YDEGEE. Trimming pared 0 bases from V and 4 bases from J, leaving 13 bases between. CDR3: CASSLAQGAGETQYF. DNA for the CDR3: TGTGCCAGCAGCTTGGCTCAGGGCGCGGGAGAGACCCAGTACTTC.

This clonotype was seen at least ten times. The rearrangement joins TRBV7-8 to TRBJ1-1; TRBD1 agrees at 9 bases. Losses at the gene ends were 5 bases for V and 4 bases for J; bases not matched to a gene: 8. Germline CDR1 is SGHVS and CDR2 is FQNEAQ. CDR3 length: 15 residues. In DNA form, the CDR3 reads TGTGCCAGCAGCCGAACGACAGGGGGGATCACTGAAGCTTTCTTT. This translates into CASSRTTGGITEAFF.

The V call is TRBV20-1, the J call TRBJ2-3; D not resolved. Germline CDR1 is DFQATT and CDR2 is SNEGSKA (reference sequence). V was trimmed by 2 bases and J by 3 bases, leaving 9 bases between them. The CDR3 spans 13 residues. The CDR3 sequence is CSARPTGTDTQYF. The DNA for the CDR3 is TGCAGTGCTAGACCTACCGGGACAGATACGCAGTATTTT.

The genes are TRBV15 and TRBJ2-7, with 9 bases that match TRBD2. Germline V gene data show CDR1 as LNHNV and CDR2 as YYDKDF (reference sequence). The ends lost 8 bases at V and 2 bases at J; junction bases unmatched: 7. CDR3 length: 14 amino acids. CDR3 sequence: CATQGGGGAYEQYF. Here the CDR3 DNA reads TGTGCCACCCAGGGTGGCGGGGGGGCCTACGAGCAGTACTTC.

The chain uses TRBV24-1 and TRBJ2-7, with 8 bases that match TRBD1. CDR3 length equals 17 residues. Per germline, CDR1 KGHDR and CDR2 SFDVKD. With V trimmed by 5 bases and J by 6 bases, 17 bases remained unmatched. CDR3 region: CATSAIQQGGQGGEQYF. CDR3 nucleotides: TGTGCCACCAGTGCCATCCAACAGGGGGGACAAGGAGGCGAGCAGTACTTC.

The V call is TRBV19, the J call TRBJ1-1; unclear D gene. V was cut by 5 bases and J by 8 bases, with 18 bases left in between. The CDR3 covers 14 residues. Germline V lookup: CDR1 LNHDA, CDR2 SQIVND (reference sequence). This CDR3 reads CASSSPGSLIEAFF. CDR3 DNA sequence: TGTGCCAGTAGTTCCCCGGGCTCACTCATAGAAGCTTTCTTT.

This clonotype has a count of ten or more. V usage is TRBV12-3 or TRBV12-4 and J usage is TRBJ1-2; 8 bases align to TRBD1. V trimming: 0 bases; J trimming: 4 bases; junction bases outside the gene matches: 10. This CDR3 has 17 amino acids. The CDR3 sequence: CASSLAGQELTSYGYTF. As DNA, the CDR3 is TGTGCCAGCAGTTTAGCGGGACAGGAGCTAACCTCCTATGGCTACACCTTC.

This clonotype came up once. The chain uses TRBV2 and TRBJ2-7; 7 nucleotides line up with TRBD2. CDR1 is SNHLY, CDR2 FYNNEI, per germline. With 4 bases clipped from V and 2 bases from J, the junction kept 8 bases outside the gene matches. The CDR3 extends over 15 amino acids. The CDR3 DNA follows: TGTGCCAGCAGTGTGGCGGCTAGCGGTCCCTACGAGCAGTACTTC. Translation gives CASSVAASGPYEQYF.

This clonotype appeared many times. V and J are TRBV27 and TRBJ1-2; weak D call: TRBD1 (6 bases). Trimming pared 3 bases from V and 14 bases from J, leaving 16 bases between. Germline values: CDR1 MNHEY, CDR2 SMNVEV (reference sequence). The CDR3 loop spans 12 amino acids. CDR3 loop: CASSFRTEPQTF. CDR3 in DNA: TGTGCCAGCAGTTTTCGGACAGAGCCGCAAACCTTC.

J is TRBJ1-2 and V is TRBV27; D is uncertain. The CDR3 length is 13 residues. V was trimmed by 5 bases and J by 4 bases, leaving 11 bases between them. CDR1 and CDR2 (germline): MNHEY, SMNVEV (reference sequence). The CDR3 bases are TGTGCCAGCAGTCCATCCTATCTCTATGGCTACACCTTC. Encoded protein: CASSPSYLYGYTF.

The V gene is TRBV7-9, the J gene TRBJ1-2; 9 bases align to TRBD1. Germline V gene data show CDR1 as SEHNR and CDR2 as FQNEAQ (reference sequence). The CDR3 sequence is 17 residues long. Germline trimming cut 2 bases from V and 0 bases from J; bases unmatched to any gene: 7. CDR3 DNA: TGTGCCAGCAGCTTATCGTTGGGACAGGGCGCTAACTATGGCTACACCTTC. Translated, it gives CASSLSLGQGANYGYTF.

Notes on this clonotype: A much larger clone lies a single base off, so this may be a read error. The missing conserved phenylalanine or tryptophan at the end of this CDR3 makes a read error likely. J is TRBJ2-2 and V is TRBV9, with 7 positions matching TRBD2. Germline V gene lookup returns CDR1 SGDLS and CDR2 YYNGEE. V lost 0 bases to trimming and J lost 0 bases; unmatched junction nucleotides: 5. The CDR3 length is 17 residues. CDR3 residues: CASSVVGGYTNTGELFL. As DNA, the CDR3 is TGTGCCAGCAGCGTAGTGGGGGGGTACACGAACACCGGGGAGCTGTTTCTT.

V gene TRBV19 combines with J gene TRBJ1-1, with TRBD1 matching 7 bases. CDR3 length: 14 amino acids. Germline V gene sequence: CDR1 LNHDA, CDR2 SQIVND (reference sequence). J lost 3 bases, V lost 5 bases, and 6 bases had no gene match. CDR3 residues: CASSATGPYTEAFF. DNA of the CDR3: TGTGCCAGTAGTGCGACAGGGCCCTACACTGAAGCTTTCTTT.

V gene TRBV20-1 combines with J gene TRBJ2-5; D ambiguous. V was cut by 6 bases and J by 5 bases, with 7 bases left in between. This CDR3 has 10 residues. CDR1 and CDR2 (germline): DFQATT, SNEGSKA (reference sequence). The CDR3 loop reads CSALVETQYF. The CDR3 DNA sequence: TGCAGTGCGCTAGTGGAGACCCAGTACTTC.

The V call is TRBV7-9, the J call TRBJ1-4; D remains ambiguous. The CDR3 runs to 12 residues. The V gene lost 7 bases and the J gene lost 8 bases, with 11 bases spanning the gap. Germline lookup yields CDR1 SEHNR and CDR2 FQNEAQ (reference sequence). CDR3 amino acids: CASTLGSEKLFF. The CDR3 nucleotides are TGTGCCAGCACTCTAGGGAGCGAAAAACTGTTTTTT.

The chain joins TRBV5-1 to TRBJ2-3; 10 nucleotides line up with TRBD2. The J segment lost 1 base and the V segment lost 0 bases, leaving 2 bases of the junction unmatched. Per the germline V gene, CDR1 is SGHRS and CDR2 is YFSETQ. The CDR3 runs to 16 residues. CDR3 DNA: TGCGCCAGCAGCTTGGGTGGGACTAGCGGCACAGATACGCAGTATTTT. Protein sequence: CASSLGGTSGTDTQYF. Supplemented by reference TRBV5-1 and TRBJ2-3, the full variable domain reads KAGVTQTPRYLIKTRGQQVTLSCSPISGHRSVSWYQQTPGQGLQFLFEYFSETQRNKGNFPGRFSGRQFSNSRSEMNVSTLELGDSALYLCASSLGGTSGTDTQYFGPGTRLTVL.

This clonotype turned up a few times. The chain uses TRBV27 and TRBJ1-5; tentatively, D is TRBD1 (5 bases). Looked up from germline, CDR1 is MNHEY and CDR2 is SMNVEV (reference sequence). The CDR3 is made up of 15 amino acids. V lost 5 bases, J lost 1 base, and 12 bases lay in between. The DNA of the CDR3 is TGTGCCAGCAGTCCCCTCCGGGACAGCAATCAGCCCCAGCATTTT. It codes for CASSPLRDSNQPQHF.

This clonotype appeared once. The germline gene is not matched at one end of the junction; a read error may be the cause. The chain joins TRBV20-1 to TRBJ1-5, with 7 bases lining up with TRBD1. Germline-derived CDR1 and CDR2 are DFQATT and SNEGSKA (reference sequence). There are 12 residues in the CDR3. CDR3 amino acids: CGARTGEEPQHF. CDR3 sequence (DNA): TGCGGTGCCCGGACAGGAGAAGAGCCCCAGCATTTC.

As regards this clonotype: The junction does not match germline at one end; this may be a read error. V usage is TRBV7-9 and J usage is TRBJ2-2, with D maybe TRBD2 (6 bases). Germline-derived CDR1 and CDR2 are SEHNR and FQNEAQ (reference sequence). CDR3 length: 15 residues. CDR3 residues: CASSFRDRGMGGLFF. DNA for the CDR3: TGTGCCAGCAGCTTTCGGGATCGTGGGATGGGGGGGCTGTTTTTT. The full variable domain, rest sourced from reference TRBV7-9 and TRBJ2-2, is DTGVSQNPRHKITKRGQNVTFRCDPISEHNRLYWYRQTLGQGPEFLTYFQNEAQLEKSRLLSDRFSAERPKGSFSTLEIQRTEQGDSAMYLCASSFRDRGMGGLFFGEGSRLTVL.

DNA for the CDR3: TGCAGTGTCCTAGAGGGAGGGGCCGGAGTGGATTTCGAGCAGTACTTC. Encoded protein: CSVLEGGAGVDFEQYF. The chain links TRBV20-1 to TRBJ2-7; 7 positions agree with TRBD2. The CDR3 spans 16 residues. The ends lost 7 bases at V and 6 bases at J; junction bases unmatched: 21. Germline V CDR1 and CDR2: DFQATT, SNEGSKA (reference sequence).

As concerns this clonotype: Possible read error: a much larger clone is one base away. This chain uses TRBV9 with TRBJ2-5; D possibly corresponds to TRBD1 (6 bases). This CDR3 is 16 amino acids long. CDR1 is SGDLS and CDR2 is YYNGEE in the germline V gene. Trimming left V 3 bases short and J 5 bases short, with 20 bases between. The CDR3 region has the DNA TGTGCCAGCAGCGCAGCTAGCCGCAGGGGAGTGGAGACCCAGTACTTC. Translated, it gives CASSAASRRGVETQYF.